These T cell receptor beta chains were read from a single sample in a study of cytomegalovirus exposure and HLA in healthy donors. The data were produced by immunoSEQ multiplex PCR, yet TCRdb's version contains in-frame clones alone and is incomplete. The repertoire holds around 150,000 clones, with about three fifths as singletons. The sequencing sample was made of PBMCs. Source of these receptors: a woman aged 60 to 75 in good health and CMV-seropositive. CDR3s include the opening cysteine and the closing phenylalanine or tryptophan. A D gene is named only where the DNA matches it firmly. A clone size is listed for some rows: how often the clone was seen (once, few, many), or a class if it is expanded.

clone size: -; V gene: TRBV30; J gene: TRBJ2-1; D gene: TRBD2; CDR3 protein: CAWSELAGRKNEQFF; CDR3 DNA: TGTGCCTGGAGCGAACTAGCGGGGAGGAAGAATGAGCAGTTCTTC
clone size: few; V gene: TRBV6-1; J gene: TRBJ2-3; D gene: TRBD2; CDR3 protein: CAISETSGRDAQYF; CDR3 DNA: TGTGCCATTAGTGAAACTAGCGGGAGAGATGCGCAGTATTTT
clone size: -; V gene: TRBV25-1; J gene: TRBJ2-2; D gene: -; CDR3 protein: CASSRTGTNTGELFF; CDR3 DNA: TGTGCCAGCAGCCGAACCGGGACAAACACCGGTGAGCTGTTTTTT
clone size: -; V gene: TRBV4-2; J gene: TRBJ1-3; D gene: TRBD1; CDR3 protein: CASSQEVLGDRGLAISGNTIYF; CDR3 DNA: TGTGCCAGCAGCCAAGAGGTACTTGGGGACAGGGGGCTTGCGATCTCTGGAAACACCATATATTTT
clone size: -; V gene: TRBV5-1; J gene: TRBJ1-5; D gene: -; CDR3 protein: CASRPSEGRQLQHF; CDR3 DNA: TGCGCCAGCAGACCCTCGGAGGGTCGTCAGCTCCAGCATTTT
clone size: -; V gene: TRBV7-3; J gene: TRBJ2-1; D gene: TRBD2; CDR3 protein: CASSLRLAGAGEQFF; CDR3 DNA: TGTGCCAGCAGCTTACGACTAGCGGGAGCTGGTGAGCAGTTCTTC
clone size: -; V gene: TRBV30; J gene: TRBJ2-5; D gene: TRBD2; CDR3 protein: CAWSLAGGETQYF; CDR3 DNA: TGTGCCTGGAGCCTAGCGGGAGGAGAGACCCAGTACTTC
clone size: -; V gene: TRBV11-2; J gene: TRBJ1-1; D gene: -; CDR3 protein: CATRGRGGGLNTEAFF; CDR3 DNA: TGTGCCACCCGAGGGAGGGGAGGAGGATTGAACACTGAAGCTTTCTTT
clone size: -; V gene: TRBV29-1; J gene: TRBJ2-3; D gene: TRBD1; CDR3 protein: CSVEVLEGASTDTQYF; CDR3 DNA: TGCAGCGTTGAGGTGCTAGAGGGGGCTAGCACAGATACGCAGTATTTT
clone size: few; V gene: TRBV19; J gene: TRBJ2-1; D gene: -; CDR3 protein: CASSRESSYNEQFF; CDR3 DNA: TGTGCCAGTAGTAGGGAGAGCTCCTACAATGAGCAGTTCTTC
clone size: few; V gene: TRBV5-1; J gene: TRBJ2-2; D gene: -; CDR3 protein: CASRARTTGDTGELFF; CDR3 DNA: TGCGCCAGCAGGGCGCGAACCACAGGAGACACCGGGGAGCTGTTTTTT
clone size: -; V gene: TRBV6-5; J gene: TRBJ1-2; D gene: -; CDR3 protein: CASSGRGSDGYTF; CDR3 DNA: TGTGCCAGCAGTGGCAGGGGTTCGGATGGCTACACCTTC